The 13 T cell receptor beta chains given below trace back to one sample, sequenced in a study of a mutant IDH1 vaccine in newly diagnosed glioma. Time point: week 5, during vaccination. Vaccine doses each comprised 300 ug of mutant IDH1 20-mer peptide, with topical imiquimod. The antigens these receptors bind are not known. Only in-frame clones appear in the TCRdb table, and some are missing; sequencing was by immunoSEQ multiplex PCR. The sample has 39,000 or so clones, about 84% seen once. The specimen was PBMCs, collected from a glioma patient whose treatment included an IDH1 peptide vaccine. Every receptor here comes from a middle-aged man with glioma.

V gene TRBV7-9 combines with J gene TRBJ1-2, with 7 bases aligning to TRBD1. CDR1 SEHNR and CDR2 FQNEAQ come from the germline V gene (reference sequence). The junction had 6 bases not matched to a gene; V was cut back by 5 bases and J by 0 bases. The CDR3 has 15 residues. The CDR3: CASSPYGTANYGYTF. CDR3 sequence (DNA): TGTGCCAGCAGCCCCTACGGGACAGCTAACTATGGCTACACCTTC.

The CDR3 spells CASSVGGTGGVPGYTF. DNA for the CDR3: TGCGCCAGCAGTGTCGGGGGAACAGGGGGCGTTCCTGGCTACACCTTC. The chain employs TRBV4-1 and TRBJ1-2, with 9 bases aligning to TRBD1. The CDR3 covers 16 residues. Trimming removed 6 bases from V and 7 bases from J; junction bases left unmatched: 15. Germline V CDR1 and CDR2: MGHRA, YSYEKL.

The CDR3 spells CAISAGTSGWAYQETQYF. Written as DNA, the CDR3 is TGTGCCATCAGTGCCGGGACTAGCGGTTGGGCGTACCAAGAGACCCAGTACTTC. The J gene is TRBJ2-5, the V gene TRBV10-3; 11 bases agree with TRBD2. V was clipped by 4 bases and J by 0 bases; unmatched bases: 10. The CDR3 has 18 residues. Germline CDR1 and CDR2: ENHRY and SYGVKD.

The chain recombines TRBV5-5 with TRBJ2-1; unclear D gene. CDR1 is SGHKS and CDR2 is YYEKEE in the germline V gene (reference sequence). V was cut by 3 bases and J by 0 bases, with 13 bases left in between. This CDR3 contains 16 residues. The CDR3 spells CASSSHPSDSYNEQFF. DNA for the CDR3: TGTGCCAGCAGCTCACATCCTTCGGACTCCTACAATGAGCAGTTCTTC.

This chain links TRBV2 with TRBJ1-4; a weak D match, TRBD1 (5 bases). This CDR3 contains 17 residues. Germline loops: CDR1 SNHLY, CDR2 FYNNEI. V lost 3 bases to trimming and J lost 0 bases, with 14 bases between them. In DNA form, the CDR3 reads TGTGCCAGCAGTGAGAGGTGGGGCACCGCAACTAATGAAAAACTGTTTTTT. Translated, it gives CASSERWGTATNEKLFF.

This chain uses TRBV25-1 with TRBJ1-3, with D tentatively TRBD1 (5 bases). The CDR3 length is 14 residues. The V gene's germline CDR1 is MGHDK and CDR2 SYGVNS. V was clipped by 4 bases and J by 2 bases, with 9 bases between them. For the CDR3, the DNA is TGTGCCAGCAGTGGGGGGGTCACTGGAAACACCATATATTTT. Its protein is CASSGGVTGNTIYF.

V usage is TRBV6-6 and J usage is TRBJ2-7; maybe TRBD2 (5 bases). Deletions cut 0 bases from V and 4 bases from J, with 10 bases between. CDR1 is MNHNY and CDR2 is SVGAGI in the germline V gene (reference sequence). The CDR3 loop spans 14 amino acids. CDR3 residues: CASSYSGSGYEQYF. CDR3 coding DNA: TGTGCCAGCAGTTACTCAGGGTCGGGATACGAGCAGTACTTC.

The V gene is TRBV5-1, the J gene TRBJ2-2; the match to TRBD2 covers 15 bases. This CDR3 region has 17 residues. V lost 4 bases, J lost 4 bases, and 5 bases stayed unmatched. Germline V gene sequence: CDR1 SGHRS, CDR2 YFSETQ. Here the CDR3 reads CASSQGLAGGGTGELFF. Here the CDR3 DNA reads TGCGCCAGCAGCCAGGGACTAGCGGGGGGCGGCACCGGGGAGCTGTTTTTT.

V gene TRBV6-5 combines with J gene TRBJ1-5; D remains ambiguous. CDR3 length: 13 amino acids. CDR1 is MNHEY and CDR2 is SVGAGI in the germline V gene. V lost 5 bases, J lost 7 bases, and 12 bases lay in between. The CDR3 DNA is TGTGCCAGCAGTCGAGATCCACGCCAGCCCCAGCATTTT. As protein: CASSRDPRQPQHF.

This chain's CDR3 is CASSLMGQPQHF. DNA of the CDR3: TGTGCCAGCAGCTTAATGGGACAGCCCCAGCATTTT. The J gene is TRBJ1-5, the V gene TRBV7-2; no clear D. Per germline, CDR1 SGHTA and CDR2 FQGNSA. The CDR3 runs to 12 residues. Between the trimmed V and J ends, which lost 2 bases and 7 bases, there was a span of 6 bases.

The chain has TRBV5-1 and TRBJ2-1; 14 bases line up with TRBD2. V gave up 3 bases and J gave up 4 bases; unmatched junction bases: 3. The germline gives CDR1 SGHRS, CDR2 YFSETQ. The CDR3 extends over 16 amino acids. The CDR3 is CASSWTSGGKYNEQFF. CDR3 in DNA: TGCGCCAGCAGCTGGACTAGCGGGGGGAAATACAATGAGCAGTTCTTC.

With regard to this clone: The identical CDR3 is also encoded by other nucleotide sequences in the sample. This chain joins TRBV5-6 and TRBJ2-2; D is possibly TRBD1 (5 bases). This CDR3 has 14 amino acids. Trimming pared 1 base from V and 1 base from J, leaving 5 bases between. Germline lookup yields CDR1 SGHDT and CDR2 YYEEEE. The CDR3 DNA reads as TGTGCCAGCAGCTTGACAGGGAACACCGGGGAGCTGTTTTTT. The encoded protein is CASSLTGNTGELFF.

DNA of the CDR3: TGTGCCAGCCGATCGACCGAGAACGAGCAGTACTTC. Its protein product is CASRSTENEQYF. V gene TRBV6-5 combines with J gene TRBJ2-7; D is unresolved. The germline gives CDR1 MNHEY, CDR2 SVGAGI. The CDR3 runs 12 residues. V was cut by 8 bases and J by 5 bases, with 13 bases left in between.